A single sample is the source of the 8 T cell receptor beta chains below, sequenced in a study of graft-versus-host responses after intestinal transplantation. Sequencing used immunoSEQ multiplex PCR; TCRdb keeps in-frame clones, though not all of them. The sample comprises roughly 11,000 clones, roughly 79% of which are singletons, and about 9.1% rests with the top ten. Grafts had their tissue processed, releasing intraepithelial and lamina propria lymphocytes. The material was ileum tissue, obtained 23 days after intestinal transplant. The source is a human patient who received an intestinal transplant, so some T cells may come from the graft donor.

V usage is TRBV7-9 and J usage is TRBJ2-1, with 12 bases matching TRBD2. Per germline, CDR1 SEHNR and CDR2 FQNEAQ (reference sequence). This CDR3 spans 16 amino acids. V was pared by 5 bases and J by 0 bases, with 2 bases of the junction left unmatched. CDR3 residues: CASSQTSGSSYNEQFF. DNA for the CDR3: TGTGCCAGCAGCCAGACTAGCGGGAGCTCCTACAATGAGCAGTTCTTC.

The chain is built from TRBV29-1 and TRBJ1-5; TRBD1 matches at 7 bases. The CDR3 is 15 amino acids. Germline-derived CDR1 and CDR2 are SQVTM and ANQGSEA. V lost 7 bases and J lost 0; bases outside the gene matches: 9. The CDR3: CSATGRGYSNQPQHF. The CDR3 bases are TGCAGCGCGACAGGGCGGGGGTATAGCAATCAGCCCCAGCATTTT.

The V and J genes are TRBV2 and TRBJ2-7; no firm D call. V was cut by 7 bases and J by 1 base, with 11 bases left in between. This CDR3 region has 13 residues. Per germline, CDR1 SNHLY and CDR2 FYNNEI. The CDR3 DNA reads TGTGCCAGCATGCTCACCGAGTCCTACGAGCAGTACTTC. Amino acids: CASMLTESYEQYF.

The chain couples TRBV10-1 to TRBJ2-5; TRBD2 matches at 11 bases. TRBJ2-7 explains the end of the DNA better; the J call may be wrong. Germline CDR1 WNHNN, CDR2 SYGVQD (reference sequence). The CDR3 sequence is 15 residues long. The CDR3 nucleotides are TGCGCCAGCAACGAAGAACTAGCGGGAGCCTACGAGCAGTACTTC. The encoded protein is CASNEELAGAYEQYF.

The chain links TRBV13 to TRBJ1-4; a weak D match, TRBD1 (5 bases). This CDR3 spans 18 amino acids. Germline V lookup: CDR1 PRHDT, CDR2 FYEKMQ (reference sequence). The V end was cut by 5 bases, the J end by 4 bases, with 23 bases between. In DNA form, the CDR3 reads TGTGCCAGCAGCCTTAGACTCCTTGGAGACAGCGTTAATGAAAAACTGTTTTTT. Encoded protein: CASSLRLLGDSVNEKLFF.

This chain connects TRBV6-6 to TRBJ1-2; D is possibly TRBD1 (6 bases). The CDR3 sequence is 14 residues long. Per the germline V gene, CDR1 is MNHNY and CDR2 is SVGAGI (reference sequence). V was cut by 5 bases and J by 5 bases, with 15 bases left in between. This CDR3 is CASSAQGGGYGYTF. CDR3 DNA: TGTGCCAGCAGTGCTCAAGGGGGTGGTTATGGCTACACCTTC.

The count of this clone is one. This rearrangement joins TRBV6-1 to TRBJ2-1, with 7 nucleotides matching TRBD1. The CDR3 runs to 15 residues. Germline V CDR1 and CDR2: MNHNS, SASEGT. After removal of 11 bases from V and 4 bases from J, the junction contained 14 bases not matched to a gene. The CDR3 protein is CAGRTGPLSYNEQFF. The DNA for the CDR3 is TGTGCCGGCCGGACAGGCCCCTTATCTTACAATGAGCAGTTCTTC.

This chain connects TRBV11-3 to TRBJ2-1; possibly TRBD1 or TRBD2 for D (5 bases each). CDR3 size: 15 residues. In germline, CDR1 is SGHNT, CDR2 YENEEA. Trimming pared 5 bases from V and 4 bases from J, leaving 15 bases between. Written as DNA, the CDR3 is TGTGCCAGCAGCCCAGCCGGGACGGATTACAATGAGCAGTTCTTC. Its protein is CASSPAGTDYNEQFF.